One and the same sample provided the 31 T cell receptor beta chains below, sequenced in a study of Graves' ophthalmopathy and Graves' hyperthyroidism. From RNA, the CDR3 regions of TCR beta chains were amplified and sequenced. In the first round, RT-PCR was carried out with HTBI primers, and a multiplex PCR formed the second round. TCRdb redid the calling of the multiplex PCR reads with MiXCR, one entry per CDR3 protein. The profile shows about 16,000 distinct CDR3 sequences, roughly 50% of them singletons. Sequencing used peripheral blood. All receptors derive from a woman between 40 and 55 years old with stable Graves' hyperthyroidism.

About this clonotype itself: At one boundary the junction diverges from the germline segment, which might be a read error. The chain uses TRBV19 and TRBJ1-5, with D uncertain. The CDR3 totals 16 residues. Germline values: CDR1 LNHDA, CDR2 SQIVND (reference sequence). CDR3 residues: CASSIGCRRANQPQHF. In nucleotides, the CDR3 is TGTGCCAGTAGTATAGGATGCCGTAGGGCCAATCAGCCCCAGCACTTT.

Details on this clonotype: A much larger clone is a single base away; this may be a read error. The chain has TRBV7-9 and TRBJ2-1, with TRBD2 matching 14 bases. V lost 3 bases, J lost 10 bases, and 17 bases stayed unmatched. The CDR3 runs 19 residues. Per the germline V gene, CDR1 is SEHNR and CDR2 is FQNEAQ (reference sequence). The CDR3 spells CASSFLLGFGLAGGKEQFF. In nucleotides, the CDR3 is TGTGCCAGCAGCTTCCTATTGGGGTTTGGACTAGCGGGAGGAAAGGAGCAGTTCTTC.

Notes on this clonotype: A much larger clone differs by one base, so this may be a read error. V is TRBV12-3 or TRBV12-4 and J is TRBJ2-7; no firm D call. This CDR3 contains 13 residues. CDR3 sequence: CASSLGLTYEQDF. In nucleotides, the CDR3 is TGTGCCAGCAGTTTAGGATTGACCTACGAGCAGGACTTC.

CDR3 loop: CASSFMQDRTYNSPLHF. The CDR3 region has the DNA TGTGCCAGCAGTTTCATGCAAGACAGGACCTATAATTCACCCCTCCACTTT. The chain recombines TRBV6-2 or TRBV6-3 with TRBJ1-6; TRBD1 might be the D (6 bases). The length of the CDR3 is 17 residues. Trimming stripped 4 bases from V and 2 bases from J, with 15 bases between. CDR1 is MNHEY and CDR2 is SVGEGT in the germline V gene.

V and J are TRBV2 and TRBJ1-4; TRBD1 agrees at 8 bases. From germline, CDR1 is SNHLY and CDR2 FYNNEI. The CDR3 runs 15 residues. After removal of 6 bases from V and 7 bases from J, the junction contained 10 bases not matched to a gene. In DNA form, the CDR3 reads TGTGCCAGCAGAGACGTAGGACAGGGTTCTGAAAAACTGTTTTTT. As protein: CASRDVGQGSEKLFF.

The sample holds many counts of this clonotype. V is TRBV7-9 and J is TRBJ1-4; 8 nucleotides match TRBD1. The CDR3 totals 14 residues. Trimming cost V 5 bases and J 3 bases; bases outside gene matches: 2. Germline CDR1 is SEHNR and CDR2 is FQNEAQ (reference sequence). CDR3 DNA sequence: TGTGCCAGCAGCCCACAGGGGGCTAATGAAAAACTGTTTTTT. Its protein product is CASSPQGANEKLFF.

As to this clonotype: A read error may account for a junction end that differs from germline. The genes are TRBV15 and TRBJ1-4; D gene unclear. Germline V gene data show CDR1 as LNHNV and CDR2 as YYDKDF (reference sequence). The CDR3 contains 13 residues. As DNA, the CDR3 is TGCGCCACCCGGCTAGATACTAATGAAAAACTGTTTTTT. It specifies CATRLDTNEKLFF.

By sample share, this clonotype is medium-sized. The DNA for the CDR3 is TGTGCCAGCAGTCCGGGACAGGGGCAGCCCCAGCATTTT. It is translated as CASSPGQGQPQHF. The chain has TRBV2 and TRBJ1-5, with 10 bases matching TRBD1. The V gene end was trimmed by 5 bases and the J gene end by 7 bases; junction bases not matched to a gene: 2. The CDR3 consists of 13 residues. Germline V gene data show CDR1 as SNHLY and CDR2 as FYNNEI.

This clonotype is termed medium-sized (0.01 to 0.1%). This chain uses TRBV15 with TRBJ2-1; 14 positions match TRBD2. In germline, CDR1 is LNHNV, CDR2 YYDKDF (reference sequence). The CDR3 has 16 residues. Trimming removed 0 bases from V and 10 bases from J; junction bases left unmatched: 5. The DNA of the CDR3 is TGTGCCACCAGCAGAGATACTGGGACTAGCGGGAGAGAGCAGTTCTTC. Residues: CATSRDTGTSGREQFF.

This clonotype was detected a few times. As DNA, the CDR3 is TGTGCCAGCAGCCCCGGACAGGAGAGAGAGAGAGGCTACACCTTC. This encodes CASSPGQERERGYTF. The V gene is TRBV4-2, the J gene TRBJ1-2; 7 nucleotides match TRBD1. J lost 8 bases, V lost 4 bases, and 13 bases had no gene match. The CDR3 length is 15 residues. Germline assignment: CDR1 LGHNA and CDR2 YNFKEQ.

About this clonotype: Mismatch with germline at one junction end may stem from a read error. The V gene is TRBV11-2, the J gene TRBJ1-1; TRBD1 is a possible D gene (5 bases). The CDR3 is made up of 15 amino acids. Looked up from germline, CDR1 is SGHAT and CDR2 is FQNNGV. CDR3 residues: CAGSPRTPMNTEAFF. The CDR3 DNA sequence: TGTGCCGGCAGCCCCCGGACACCGATGAACACTGAAGCTTTCTTT.

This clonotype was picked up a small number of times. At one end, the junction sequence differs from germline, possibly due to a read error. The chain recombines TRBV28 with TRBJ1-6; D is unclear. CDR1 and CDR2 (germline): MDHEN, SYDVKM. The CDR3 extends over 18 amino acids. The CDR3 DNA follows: TGTGCCAGCAGTTTTCTTGGGCGTGGGATATCCTCTAATTCACCCCTCCACTTT. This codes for CASSFLGRGISSNSPLHF.

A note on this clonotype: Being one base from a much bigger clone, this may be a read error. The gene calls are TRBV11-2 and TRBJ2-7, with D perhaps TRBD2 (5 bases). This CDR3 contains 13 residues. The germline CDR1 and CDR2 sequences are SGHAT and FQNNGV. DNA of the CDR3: TGTGCCCGCAGCTTATCTAGCCAATACGAGCAGTACTTC. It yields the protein CARSLSSQYEQYF.

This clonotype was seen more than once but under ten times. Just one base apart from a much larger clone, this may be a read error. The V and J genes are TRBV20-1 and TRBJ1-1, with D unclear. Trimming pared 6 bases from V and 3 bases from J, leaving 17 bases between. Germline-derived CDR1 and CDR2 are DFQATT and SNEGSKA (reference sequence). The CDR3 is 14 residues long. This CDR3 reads CSAREVLMDTEAFF. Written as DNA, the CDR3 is TGCAGTGCCCGGGAGGTGCTCATGGACACTGAAGCTTTCTTT.

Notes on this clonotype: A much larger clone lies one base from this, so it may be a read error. CDR3 sequence: CASSLGTTRYNEQFF. The CDR3 DNA is TGCGCCAGCAGCTTGGGCACCACCCGGTACAATGAGCAGTTCTTC. This rearrangement joins TRBV5-1 to TRBJ2-1; D ambiguous. The V end lost 0 bases, the J end lost 4 bases, and 11 bases lay between the germline ends. Germline V lookup: CDR1 SGHRS, CDR2 YFSETQ. The CDR3 has 15 amino acids.

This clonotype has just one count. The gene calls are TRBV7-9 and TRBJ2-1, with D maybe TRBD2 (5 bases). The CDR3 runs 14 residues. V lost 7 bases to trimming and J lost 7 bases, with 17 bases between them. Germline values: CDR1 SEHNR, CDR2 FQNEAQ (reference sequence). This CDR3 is CASTRGVGWNEQFF. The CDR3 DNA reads TGTGCCAGCACCCGGGGAGTAGGTTGGAATGAGCAGTTCTTC.

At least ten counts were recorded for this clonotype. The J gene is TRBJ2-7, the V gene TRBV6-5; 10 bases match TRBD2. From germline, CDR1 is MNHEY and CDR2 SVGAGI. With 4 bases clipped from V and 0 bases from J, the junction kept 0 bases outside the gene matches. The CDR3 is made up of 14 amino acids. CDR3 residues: CASSSSGSSYEQYF. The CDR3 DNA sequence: TGTGCCAGCAGTTCTAGCGGGAGCTCCTACGAGCAGTACTTC.

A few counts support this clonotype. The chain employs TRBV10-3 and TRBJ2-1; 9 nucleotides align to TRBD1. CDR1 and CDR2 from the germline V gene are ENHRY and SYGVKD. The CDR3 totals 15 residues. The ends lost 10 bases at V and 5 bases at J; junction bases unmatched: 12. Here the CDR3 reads CATTDRDREDNEQFF. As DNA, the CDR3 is TGTGCCACGACGGACCGGGACAGGGAAGACAATGAGCAGTTCTTC.

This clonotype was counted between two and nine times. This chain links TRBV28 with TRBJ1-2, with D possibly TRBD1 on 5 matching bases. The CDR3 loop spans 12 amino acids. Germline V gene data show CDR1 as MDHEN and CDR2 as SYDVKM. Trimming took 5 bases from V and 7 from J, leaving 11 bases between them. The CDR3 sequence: CASSVSRAGYTF. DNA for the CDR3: TGTGCCAGCAGTGTTTCCAGGGCTGGCTACACCTTC.

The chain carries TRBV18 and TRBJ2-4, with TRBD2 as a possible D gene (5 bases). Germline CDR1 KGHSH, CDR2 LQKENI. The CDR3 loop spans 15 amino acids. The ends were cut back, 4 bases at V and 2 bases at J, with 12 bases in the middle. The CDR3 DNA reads TGTGCCAGCTCACGACCGGGAACCACCAAAAACATTCAGTACTTC. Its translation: CASSRPGTTKNIQYF.

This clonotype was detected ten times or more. The CDR3: CASRYEAGLLETQYF. CDR3 in DNA: TGTGCCAGCCGATACGAGGCGGGGCTACTGGAGACCCAGTACTTC. The chain links TRBV6-6 to TRBJ2-5; tentatively, D is TRBD2 (6 bases). V was shortened by 8 bases and J by 5 bases, with 21 bases between the two germline ends. The CDR3 runs 15 residues. Germline values: CDR1 MNHNY, CDR2 SVGAGI (reference sequence).

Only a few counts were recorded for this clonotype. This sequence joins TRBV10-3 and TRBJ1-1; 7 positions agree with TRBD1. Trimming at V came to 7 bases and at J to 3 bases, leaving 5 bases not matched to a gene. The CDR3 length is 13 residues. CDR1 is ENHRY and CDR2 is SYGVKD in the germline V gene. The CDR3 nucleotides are TGTGCCATCAAACAGGGGATGGACACTGAAGCTTTCTTT. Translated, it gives CAIKQGMDTEAFF.

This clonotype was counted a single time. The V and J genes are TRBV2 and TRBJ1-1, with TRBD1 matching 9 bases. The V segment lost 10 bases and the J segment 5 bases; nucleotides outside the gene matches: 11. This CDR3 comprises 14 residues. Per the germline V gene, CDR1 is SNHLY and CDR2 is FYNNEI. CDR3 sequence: CAKQTGTGRTEAFF. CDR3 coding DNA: TGTGCCAAACAGACCGGGACAGGGAGGACTGAAGCTTTCTTT.

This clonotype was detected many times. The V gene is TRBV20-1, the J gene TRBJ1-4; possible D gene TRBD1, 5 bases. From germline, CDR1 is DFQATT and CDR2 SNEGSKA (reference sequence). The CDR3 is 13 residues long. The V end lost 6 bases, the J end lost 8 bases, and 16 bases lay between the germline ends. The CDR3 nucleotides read TGCAGTGCAACCGGGACGTTGATGGAAAAACTGTTTTTT. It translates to CSATGTLMEKLFF.

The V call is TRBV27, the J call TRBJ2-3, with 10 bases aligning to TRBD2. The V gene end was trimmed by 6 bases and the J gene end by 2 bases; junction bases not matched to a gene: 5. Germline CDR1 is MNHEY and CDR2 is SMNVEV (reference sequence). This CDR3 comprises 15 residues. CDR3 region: CASRHSGGFTDTQYF. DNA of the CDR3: TGTGCCAGCAGGCATAGCGGGGGGTTCACAGATACGCAGTATTTT.

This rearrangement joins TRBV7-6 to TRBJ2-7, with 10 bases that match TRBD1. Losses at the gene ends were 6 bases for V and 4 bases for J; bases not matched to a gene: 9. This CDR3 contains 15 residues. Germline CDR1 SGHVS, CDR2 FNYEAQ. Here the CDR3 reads CASSLTGTGEYEQYF. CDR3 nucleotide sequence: TGTGCCAGCAGTCTAACCGGGACAGGGGAATACGAGCAGTACTTC.

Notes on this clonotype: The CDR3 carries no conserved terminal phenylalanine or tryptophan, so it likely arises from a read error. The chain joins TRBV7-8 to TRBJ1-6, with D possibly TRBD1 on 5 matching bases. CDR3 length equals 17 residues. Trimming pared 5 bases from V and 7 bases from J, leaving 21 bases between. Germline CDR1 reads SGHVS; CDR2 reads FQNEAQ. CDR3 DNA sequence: TGTGCCAGCAGCCACGGGGGACCGTTTAGTAGGAATTCACCCCTCCACTCT. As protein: CASSHGGPFSRNSPLHS.

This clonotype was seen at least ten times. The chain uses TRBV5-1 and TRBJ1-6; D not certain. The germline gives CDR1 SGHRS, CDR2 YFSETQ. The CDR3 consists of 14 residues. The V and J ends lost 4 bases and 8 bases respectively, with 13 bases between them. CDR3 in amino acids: CASSPARWDSPLHF. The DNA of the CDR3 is TGCGCCAGCAGCCCGGCCCGGTGGGATTCACCCCTCCACTTT. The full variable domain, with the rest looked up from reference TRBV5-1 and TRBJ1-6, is KAGVTQTPRYLIKTRGQQVTLSCSPISGHRSVSWYQQTPGQGLQFLFEYFSETQRNKGNFPGRFSGRQFSNSRSEMNVSTLELGDSALYLCASSPARWDSPLHFGNGTRLTVT.

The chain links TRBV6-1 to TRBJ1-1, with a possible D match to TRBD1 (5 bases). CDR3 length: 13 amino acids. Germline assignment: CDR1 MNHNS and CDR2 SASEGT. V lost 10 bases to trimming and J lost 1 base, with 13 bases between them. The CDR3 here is CAITRGGNTEAFF. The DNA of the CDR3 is TGTGCCATTACCCGGGGCGGGAACACTGAAGCTTTCTTT.

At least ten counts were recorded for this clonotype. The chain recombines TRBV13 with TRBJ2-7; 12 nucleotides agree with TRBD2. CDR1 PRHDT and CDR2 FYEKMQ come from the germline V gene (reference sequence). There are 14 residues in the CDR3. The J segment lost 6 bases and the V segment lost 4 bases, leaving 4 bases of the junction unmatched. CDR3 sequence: CASSSLAGGPEQYF. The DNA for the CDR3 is TGTGCCAGCAGCTCACTAGCGGGAGGACCCGAGCAGTACTTC.

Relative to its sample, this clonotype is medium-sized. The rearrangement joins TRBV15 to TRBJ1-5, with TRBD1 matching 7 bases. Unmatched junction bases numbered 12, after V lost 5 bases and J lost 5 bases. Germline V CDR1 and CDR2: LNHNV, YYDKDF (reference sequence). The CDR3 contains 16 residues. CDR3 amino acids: CATSGMAGGVDQPQHF. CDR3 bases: TGTGCCACCAGCGGGATGGCAGGGGGTGTGGATCAGCCCCAGCATTTT.